A single sample gave rise to the 30 T cell receptor beta chains below, sequenced in a study of control samples from healthy donors and cancer patients. The data were produced by immunoSEQ multiplex PCR, yet TCRdb's version contains in-frame clones alone and is incomplete. The sample yields 65,000 to 95,000 clones, more than 70% seen once. The specimen was blood. The receptor source for this set is a man aged 50-60 years in good health.

V gene TRBV2 combines with J gene TRBJ2-7, with D uncertain. CDR1 is SNHLY, CDR2 FYNNEI, per germline. CDR3 length equals 13 residues. Trimming cost V 0 bases and J 5 bases, with 8 bases left between them. CDR3 nucleotides: TGTGCCAGCAGTGAAGCAAGGGTTCACGAGCAGTACTTC. Its translation: CASSEARVHEQYF.

On this clone: The junction does not match germline at one end; this may be a read error. The chain combines TRBV6-2 or TRBV6-3 with TRBJ1-1; D unresolved. This CDR3 region has 14 residues. CDR1 MNHEY and CDR2 SVGEGT come from the germline V gene. The CDR3 is CASSYSGSNTEAFF. The CDR3 DNA sequence: TGTGCCAGCAGCTACTCGGGGTCGAACACTGAAGCTTTCTTT.

The chain uses TRBV6-5 and TRBJ2-2, with D uncertain. Germline CDR1 reads MNHEY; CDR2 reads SVGAGI. The CDR3 loop spans 16 amino acids. Trimming took 2 bases from V and 4 from J, leaving 14 bases between them. CDR3 amino acids: CASSYAPSSSTGELFF. DNA of the CDR3: TGTGCCAGCAGTTACGCTCCCTCTTCTAGCACCGGGGAGCTGTTTTTT.

The V gene is TRBV6-1, the J gene TRBJ1-3; no reliable D call. Per the germline V gene, CDR1 is MNHNS and CDR2 is SASEGT. V lost 2 bases and J 0 bases, leaving 8 bases between the germline ends. CDR3 length: 15 residues. DNA for the CDR3: TGTGCCAGCAGTGAATTAAGGGTCTCTGGAAACACCATATATTTT. Translated: CASSELRVSGNTIYF.

This clone was seen just once. V usage is TRBV27 and J usage is TRBJ1-5, with D unresolved. This CDR3 has 13 amino acids. In germline, CDR1 is MNHEY, CDR2 SMNVEV (reference sequence). The ends were cut back, 6 bases at V and 4 bases at J, with 10 bases in the middle. CDR3 DNA sequence: TGTGCCAGCAGCCCCGGGTTAAATCAGCCCCAGCATTTT. It codes for CASSPGLNQPQHF.

This chain links TRBV7-9 with TRBJ2-4; 8 bases fit TRBD2. Germline loops: CDR1 SEHNR, CDR2 FQNEAQ (reference sequence). V was clipped by 5 bases and J by 8 bases; unmatched bases: 5. This CDR3 spans 13 amino acids. The CDR3 here is CASSPGLGDIQYF. Written as DNA, the CDR3 is TGTGCCAGCAGCCCGGGACTAGGGGACATTCAGTACTTC.

A word on this clone: Other DNA sequences of this sample code for an identical CDR3. The DNA of the CDR3 is TGTGCCAGCAGCCCCAACAGGGATGGCTACACCTTC. Encoded protein: CASSPNRDGYTF. The chain uses TRBV3-1 (or the pseudogene TRBV3-2) and TRBJ1-2, with D possibly TRBD1 on 6 matching bases. CDR1 and CDR2 from the germline V gene are LGHDT and YNNKEL (reference sequence). The CDR3 has 12 residues. V dropped 4 bases and J dropped 6 bases, with 9 bases sitting between them.

The rearrangement uses TRBV6-1 and TRBJ1-2, with D possibly TRBD1 on 5 matching bases. V lost 2 bases to trimming and J lost 8 bases, with 12 bases between them. Germline V lookup: CDR1 MNHNS, CDR2 SASEGT. This CDR3 region has 13 residues. CDR3 protein: CASSEQGGTGYTF. The CDR3 DNA reads as TGTGCCAGCAGTGAACAGGGAGGAACGGGCTACACCTTC.

The rearrangement links TRBV6-5 to TRBJ1-2, with D tentatively TRBD1 (6 bases). Trimming left V 5 bases short and J 1 base short, with 14 bases between. The CDR3 spans 15 residues. CDR1 is MNHEY, CDR2 SVGAGI, per germline. The CDR3 nucleotides are TGTGCCAGCAGTACCCGCGGACAGTTTAACTATGGCTACACCTTC. This codes for CASSTRGQFNYGYTF.

This clone was seen more than once but under ten times. This chain uses TRBV24-1 with TRBJ2-5, with 10 bases lining up with TRBD2. Germline V gives CDR1 KGHDR, CDR2 SFDVKD. The CDR3 spans 15 residues. V shed 1 base, J shed 5 bases, and the junction held 3 bases outside the gene matches. In DNA form, the CDR3 reads TGTGCCACCAGTGATTTAAGCGGGAGGGGGGAGACCCAGTACTTC. This gives the protein CATSDLSGRGETQYF.

This clone turned up a few times. Distinct nucleotide sequences in the sample also encode this CDR3. The gene calls are TRBV6-5 and TRBJ1-5; D not resolved. The CDR3 extends over 15 amino acids. CDR1 and CDR2 from the germline V gene are MNHEY and SVGAGI. V lost 2 bases and J lost 1, with 9 bases in between. CDR3 DNA sequence: TGTGCCAGCAGTTACGACCAGCCCAGCAATCAGCCCCAGCATTTT. It translates to CASSYDQPSNQPQHF.

The chain has TRBV11-1 and TRBJ1-6; D remains ambiguous. In germline, CDR1 is SGHAT, CDR2 FQDESV (reference sequence). Between the trimmed V and J ends, which lost 5 bases and 7 bases, there was a span of 15 bases. The CDR3 runs to 15 residues. CDR3 residues: CASSKRGLTNSPLHF. DNA for the CDR3: TGTGCCAGCAGCAAACGAGGACTGACCAATTCACCCCTCCACTTT.

The genes are TRBV19 and TRBJ1-1; 8 positions match TRBD1. V gave up 1 base and J gave up 7 bases; unmatched junction bases: 2. Germline V lookup: CDR1 LNHDA, CDR2 SQIVND (reference sequence). This CDR3 spans 13 amino acids. CDR3 region: CASSIGTGFEAFF. The CDR3 nucleotides read TGTGCCAGTAGTATAGGGACAGGGTTTGAAGCTTTCTTT.

The chain combines TRBV4-3 with TRBJ1-5, with 8 bases matching TRBD1. V shed 5 bases, J shed 2 bases, and the junction held 2 bases outside the gene matches. Looked up from germline, CDR1 is LGHNA and CDR2 is YSLEER. The CDR3 covers 14 residues. CDR3 sequence reads: CASSNRGGNQPQHF. The DNA for the CDR3 is TGCGCCAGCAGCAACAGGGGGGGCAATCAGCCCCAGCATTTT.

This chain joins TRBV13 and TRBJ2-7, with 11 bases fitting TRBD1. Germline V gene lookup returns CDR1 PRHDT and CDR2 FYEKMQ (reference sequence). The V and J ends lost 7 bases and 4 bases, in that order; junction bases with no gene match: 9. The CDR3 is 15 amino acids. The CDR3 sequence: CASISRTGGRYEQYF. The CDR3 region has the DNA TGTGCCAGCATCTCCCGGACAGGGGGCCGTTACGAGCAGTACTTC. Combining the CDR3 with reference TRBV13 and TRBJ2-7 gives the whole variable domain AAGVIQSPRHLIKEKRETATLKCYPIPRHDTVYWYQQGPGQDPQFLISFYEKMQSDKGSIPDRFSAQQFSDYHSELNMSSLELGDSALYFCASISRTGGRYEQYFGPGTRLTVT.

This clone was counted only a few times. The rearrangement joins TRBV27 to TRBJ2-3; perhaps D is TRBD1 or TRBD2 (6 bases each). The length of the CDR3 is 14 residues. Germline values: CDR1 MNHEY, CDR2 SMNVEV (reference sequence). Between the trimmed V and J ends, which lost 6 bases and 2 bases, there was a span of 12 bases. In DNA form, the CDR3 reads TGTGCCAGCAGACGGTCGGGGGCCACAGATACGCAGTATTTT. It specifies CASRRSGATDTQYF.

This sequence joins TRBV6-1 and TRBJ1-2, with 9 bases matching TRBD1. Germline V lookup: CDR1 MNHNS, CDR2 SASEGT. The CDR3 consists of 11 residues. With V trimmed by 3 bases and J by 14 bases, 4 bases remained unmatched. The CDR3 nucleotides are TGTGCCAGCAGTGATTACAGGGGGCAGACCTTC. It is translated as CASSDYRGQTF.

This chain uses TRBV19 with TRBJ2-6, with unresolved D. Germline CDR1 and CDR2: LNHDA and SQIVND (reference sequence). The V end was cut by 5 bases, the J end by 0 bases, with 11 bases between. This CDR3 comprises 16 residues. CDR3 sequence reads: CASSLWAYSGANVLTF. In DNA, the CDR3 is TGTGCCAGTAGTCTTTGGGCCTACTCTGGGGCCAACGTCCTGACTTTC.

The rearrangement uses TRBV9 and TRBJ2-5; 11 bases fit TRBD2. V lost 4 bases to trimming and J lost 5 bases; unmatched junction nucleotides: 10. This CDR3 is 16 amino acids long. The germline CDR1 and CDR2 sequences are SGDLS and YYNGEE. The CDR3 sequence: CASSSHSGRARETQYF. The CDR3 coding sequence is TGTGCCAGCAGCTCCCATAGCGGGAGGGCCCGGGAGACCCAGTACTTC.

V gene TRBV5-1 combines with J gene TRBJ1-1; D is uncertain. The V end was cut by 0 bases, the J end by 5 bases, with 8 bases between. Germline CDR1 is SGHRS and CDR2 is YFSETQ. This CDR3 comprises 13 residues. CDR3 protein: CASSLDSGTEAFF. Written as DNA, the CDR3 is TGCGCCAGCAGCTTGGATTCAGGAACTGAAGCTTTCTTT.

This clone is a singleton in its sample. The V call is TRBV12-3 or TRBV12-4, the J call TRBJ1-1, with D unclear. Trimming removed 2 bases from V and 11 bases from J, with 15 bases in between. This CDR3 contains 13 residues. CDR3 bases: TGTGCCAGCAGTTTAAGGACCGGGGTCGGGGCTTTCTTT. This sequence encodes CASSLRTGVGAFF.

The rearrangement uses TRBV19 and TRBJ1-3, with 9 nucleotides matching TRBD1. This CDR3 region has 13 residues. The V segment lost 7 bases and the J segment 8 bases; nucleotides outside the gene matches: 6. The germline V gene has CDR1 LNHDA and CDR2 SQIVND (reference sequence). Here the CDR3 DNA reads TGTGCCAGTAATCCGGGACAGGGTTACACCATATATTTT. Translating it yields CASNPGQGYTIYF.

This chain uses TRBV23-1 with TRBJ1-5, with D perhaps matching TRBD1 (6 bases). Being an ORF, TRBV23-1 has a function that is uncertain. Trimming removed 1 base from V and 0 bases from J, with 25 bases in between. The CDR3 totals 21 residues. CDR3 residues: CASSQFFGAGRGGYSNQPQHF. The CDR3 coding sequence is TGCGCCAGCAGTCAATTCTTTGGAGCGGGCAGGGGTGGGTATAGCAATCAGCCCCAGCATTTT.

This clone has only one observation. This chain connects TRBV9 to TRBJ1-1, with 7 bases aligning to TRBD1. With 4 bases clipped from V and 0 bases from J, the junction kept 12 bases outside the gene matches. Looked up from germline, CDR1 is SGDLS and CDR2 is YYNGEE. CDR3 length equals 17 residues. CDR3 coding DNA: TGTGCCAGCAGCCAGGTGCCGGGACAGTCTATGAACACTGAAGCTTTCTTT. Protein product: CASSQVPGQSMNTEAFF.

CDR3 residues: CASSSSRETQYF. In DNA form, the CDR3 reads TGTGCCAGCAGCTCGAGTAGGGAGACCCAGTACTTC. The V gene is TRBV7-2, the J gene TRBJ2-5; D not certain. This CDR3 is built from 12 residues. Deletions cut 4 bases from V and 5 bases from J, with 8 bases between. CDR1 and CDR2 (germline): SGHTA, FQGNSA.

The gene calls are TRBV9 and TRBJ2-5, with unresolved D. CDR1 and CDR2 (germline): SGDLS, YYNGEE. The V and J ends lost 0 bases and 0 bases respectively, with 9 bases between them. There are 15 residues in the CDR3. The DNA of the CDR3 is TGTGCCAGCAGCGTAGCCAGCGCATACCAAGAGACCCAGTACTTC. This translates into CASSVASAYQETQYF.

This clone was found once. The gene calls are TRBV11-2 and TRBJ2-1; TRBD1 agrees at 9 bases. The CDR3 covers 13 residues. V trimming: 1 base; J trimming: 8 bases; junction bases outside the gene matches: 0. The germline V gene encodes CDR1 SGHAT and CDR2 FQNNGV. The CDR3 DNA follows: TGTGCCAGCAGCTTAGGGACAGGGGATGAGCAGTTCTTC. Amino acid sequence: CASSLGTGDEQFF.

This clone was seen only once. V gene TRBV30 combines with J gene TRBJ1-2; D may be TRBD1 (5 bases). This CDR3 contains 11 residues. V was cut by 4 bases and J by 7 bases, with 10 bases left in between. Germline V lookup: CDR1 GTSNPN, CDR2 SVGIG (reference sequence). CDR3 residues: CAWTKQGGYTF. CDR3 coding DNA: TGTGCCTGGACGAAGCAGGGTGGCTACACCTTC. The full variable domain, rest sourced from reference TRBV30 and TRBJ1-2, is SQTIHQWPATLVQPVGSPLSLECTVEGTSNPNLYWYRQAAGRGLQLLFYSVGIGQISSEVPQNLSASRPQDRQFILSSKKLLLSDSGFYLCAWTKQGGYTFGSGTRLTVV.

V gene TRBV18 combines with J gene TRBJ1-2; D remains ambiguous. In germline, CDR1 is KGHSH, CDR2 LQKENI. There are 13 residues in the CDR3. Trimming took 2 bases from V and 6 from J, leaving 10 bases between them. CDR3 DNA: TGTGCCAGCTCACCAAACCAAGTGAATGGCTACACCTTC. It codes for CASSPNQVNGYTF. The full variable domain, completed using reference TRBV18 and TRBJ1-2, is NAGVMQNPRHLVRRRGQEARLRCSPMKGHSHVYWYRQLPEEGLKFMVYLQKENIIDESGMPKERFSAEFPKEGPSILRIQQVVRGDSAAYFCASSPNQVNGYTFGSGTRLTVV.

The chain uses TRBV24-1 and TRBJ1-2; 7 positions match TRBD1. The germline CDR1 and CDR2 sequences are KGHDR and SFDVKD. Unmatched junction bases numbered 7, after V lost 2 bases and J lost 8 bases. The CDR3 runs 14 residues. The CDR3 bases are TGTGCCACCAGTGATTCCCGGACAGGTTGGGGCTACACCTTC. Amino acid sequence: CATSDSRTGWGYTF.